The 2 T cell receptor beta chains listed next were all sequenced from one sample in a study of metastatic and nonmetastatic thyroid tumors (dated by TCRdb to about 2020). The library was prepared using PCR. The data were produced on an Illumina HiSeq 4000. TCRdb redid the processing of the public reads, applying fastp at Q25 and MiXCR, and retained in-frame beta chains. The table for this sample lists about 59,000 clones; roughly 15% of them were counted only once. Of the sample, around 9% is held by the ten largest clones. Before undergoing thyroid surgery, none of the patients had been given any kind of treatment. Sequencing was carried out using blood. The origin of the receptors is a male donor with papillary thyroid cancer or a benign thyroid nodule (not recorded which). Some clones in this sample may be carry-over from other donors' samples.

This clone was picked up many times. The V gene is TRBV7-2, the J gene TRBJ1-2; no definite D call. The V and J ends lost 1 base and 3 bases respectively, with 9 bases between them. Germline V gives CDR1 SGHTA, CDR2 FQGNSA. CDR3 length: 14 residues. CDR3 protein: CASSLDIGDYGYTF. DNA of the CDR3: TGTGCCAGCAGCTTAGATATCGGGGACTATGGCTACACCTTC.

The chain recombines TRBV9 with TRBJ1-1, with D possibly being TRBD1 (6 bases). The length of the CDR3 is 16 residues. Germline CDR1 is SGDLS and CDR2 is YYNGEE. Trimming shortened V by 4 bases and J by 7 bases, and 23 bases separated the two germline ends. CDR3 sequence (DNA): TGTGCCAGCAGCCCCACCGGGACACCTGAACAAGGTGAAGCTTTCTTT. This translates into CASSPTGTPEQGEAFF.